Below, 3 T cell receptor beta chains from the same sample are listed, as sequenced in a study of T cell responses to AZD1222 COVID-19 vaccine. Profiling relied on immunoSEQ multiplex PCR, and the TCRdb table lists in-frame clones only, not all of them. The sample contains 58,000 or so clones, roughly 84% of which appear only once. The specimen comprised peripheral blood, sampled on day 0 of AZD1222 vaccination. These receptors all stem from an adult in good health.

The chain uses TRBV10-3 and TRBJ1-2; 7 bases are a match to TRBD1. The germline V gene encodes CDR1 ENHRY and CDR2 SYGVKD. The CDR3 covers 13 residues. Germline trimming cut 8 bases from V and 6 bases from J; bases unmatched to any gene: 9. In DNA, the CDR3 is TGTGCCATCCGAGGGGGCGGTTCGAATGGCTACACCTTC. It specifies CAIRGGGSNGYTF.

V and J are TRBV4-3 and TRBJ1-6; weak D call: TRBD1 (5 bases). This CDR3 is built from 16 residues. With 0 bases removed from V and 7 bases from J, the gap between germline ends came to 13 bases. The germline V gene encodes CDR1 LGHNA and CDR2 YSLEER. The DNA for the CDR3 is TGCGCCAGCAGCCAAGACCGGGACGGATGGAATTCACCCCTCCACTTT. Its protein product is CASSQDRDGWNSPLHF.

The rearrangement joins TRBV5-6 to TRBJ1-4; 8 bases agree with TRBD1. From germline, CDR1 is SGHDT and CDR2 YYEEEE. This CDR3 has 14 residues. The junction had 4 bases not matched to a gene; V was cut back by 6 bases and J by 3 bases. For the CDR3, the DNA is TGTGCCAGCACCCGGGACAGGCCTAATGAAAAACTGTTTTTT. Translated, it gives CASTRDRPNEKLFF.